The rows below give T cell receptor beta chains drawn from one sample of a study of CD8 T cells in Susac syndrome. MiXCR, applied by TCRdb to the immunoSEQ multiplex PCR reads, yields one record per CDR3 protein. The data hold approximately 110,000 distinct CDR3 sequences, with 85% to 95% observed a single time. The sample taken for sequencing was CD8+ T cells from PBMCs. The receptors were gathered from a human donor with multiple sclerosis. Each CDR3 is given with its conserved first and last residue. The order of the fields is clone size, D gene, V gene, J gene, CDR3 DNA, CDR3 protein. The D gene is left open where the match is weak. Expanded clones are given a class, and other clones once, few, many or no size at all.

NA	TRBD1	TRBV7-6	TRBJ2-3	TGTGCCAGCAGCGGGGACAGGGGAGTAGATACGCAGTATTTT	CASSGDRGVDTQYF
NA	NA	TRBV7-2	TRBJ2-5	TGTGCCAGCAGCCCCGCCCCGGGGGTCGGAGAGACCCAGTACTTC	CASSPAPGVGETQYF
NA	NA	TRBV25-1	TRBJ2-7	TGTGCCAGCAGCGACTCGGACAGATCCTACGAGCAGTACTTC	CASSDSDRSYEQYF
NA	TRBD1	TRBV29-1	TRBJ2-3	TGCAGCGTTGATCGACAGGGGAGCACAGATACGCAGTATTTT	CSVDRQGSTDTQYF
NA	NA	TRBV5-6	TRBJ2-3	TGTGCCAGCAGCTCTCGCCCGGGACGCACAGATACGCAGTATTTT	CASSSRPGRTDTQYF
NA	TRBD1	TRBV11-2	TRBJ2-3	TGTGCCAGCAGCCGCAACAGGGGGACGAGCACAGATACGCAGTATTTT	CASSRNRGTSTDTQYF
NA	NA	TRBV12-3/TRBV12-4	TRBJ1-5	TGTGCCAGCAGTTCCCCCCCCAATCAGCCCCAGCATTTT	CASSSPPNQPQHF
NA	NA	TRBV24-1	TRBJ1-1	TGTGCCACCAGCTTGGGGACATCGAACACTGAAGCTTTCTTT	CATSLGTSNTEAFF
NA	NA	TRBV18	TRBJ2-5	TGTGCCAGCTCACCACCCGAGGCCCCCCAAGAGACCCAGTACTTC	CASSPPEAPQETQYF
NA	NA	TRBV6-4	TRBJ2-7	TGTGCCAGCAGTGAAGGTTGGCAGGGTCCCTACGAGCAGTACTTC	CASSEGWQGPYEQYF
few	NA	TRBV7-9	TRBJ2-7	TGTGCCAGCAGCAGACAGGAGACCTACGAGCAGTACTTC	CASSRQETYEQYF
NA	NA	TRBV10-3	TRBJ1-1	TGTGCCATCAGTGAGTTCATGAACACTGAAGCTTTCTTT	CAISEFMNTEAFF
NA	NA	TRBV7-2	TRBJ2-7	TGTGCCAGCAGCGAGACAGATCCCTACGAGCAGTACTTC	CASSETDPYEQYF
NA	TRBD2	TRBV12-3/TRBV12-4	TRBJ2-1	TGTGCCAGCGGGGGACTAGAGGATGAGCAGTTCTTC	CASGGLEDEQFF
once	NA	TRBV15	TRBJ2-1	TGTGCCACCAGCCCTACCCTCCGGGGCAATGAGCAGTTCTTC	CATSPTLRGNEQFF
NA	NA	TRBV20-1	TRBJ2-3	TGCAGTGCTAGAGGCCGGGGCCGCACAGATACGCAGTATTTT	CSARGRGRTDTQYF
NA	TRBD1	TRBV24-1	TRBJ2-3	TGTGCCACCAGCGAGGGACAGTCTAGCACAGATACGCAGTATTTT	CATSEGQSSTDTQYF
NA	NA	TRBV7-6	TRBJ2-3	TGTGCCAGCAGCTTAGCTCCAGCAGATACGCAGTATTTT	CASSLAPADTQYF